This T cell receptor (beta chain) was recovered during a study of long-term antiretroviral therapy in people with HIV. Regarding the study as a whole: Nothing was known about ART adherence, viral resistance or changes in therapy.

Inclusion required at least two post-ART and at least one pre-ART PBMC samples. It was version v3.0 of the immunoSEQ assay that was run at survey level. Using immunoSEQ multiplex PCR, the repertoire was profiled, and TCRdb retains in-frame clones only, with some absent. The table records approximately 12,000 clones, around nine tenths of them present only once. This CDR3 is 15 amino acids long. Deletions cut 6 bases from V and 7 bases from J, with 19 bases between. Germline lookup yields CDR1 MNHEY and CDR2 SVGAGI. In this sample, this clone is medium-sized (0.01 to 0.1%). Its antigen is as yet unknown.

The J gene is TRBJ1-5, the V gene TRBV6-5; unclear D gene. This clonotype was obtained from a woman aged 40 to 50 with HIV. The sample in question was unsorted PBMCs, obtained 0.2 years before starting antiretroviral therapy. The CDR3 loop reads CASSPSGRRVQPQHF. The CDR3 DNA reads TGTGCCAGCAGCCCCTCGGGGAGGCGGGTACAGCCCCAGCATTTT.